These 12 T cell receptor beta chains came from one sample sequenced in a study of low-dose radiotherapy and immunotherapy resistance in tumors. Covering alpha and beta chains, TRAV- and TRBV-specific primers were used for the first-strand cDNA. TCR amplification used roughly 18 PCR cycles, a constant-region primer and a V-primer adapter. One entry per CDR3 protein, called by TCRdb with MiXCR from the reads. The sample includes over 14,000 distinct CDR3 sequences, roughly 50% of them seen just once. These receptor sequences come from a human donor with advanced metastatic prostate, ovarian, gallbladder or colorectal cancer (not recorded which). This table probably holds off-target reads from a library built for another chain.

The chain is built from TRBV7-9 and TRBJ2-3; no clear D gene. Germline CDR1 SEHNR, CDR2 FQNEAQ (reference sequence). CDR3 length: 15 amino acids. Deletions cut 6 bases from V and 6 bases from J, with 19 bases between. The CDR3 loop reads CASRPPRRLGDTQYF. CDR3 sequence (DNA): TGTGCCAGCAGACCACCACGGCGCTTGGGGGATACGCAGTATTTT.

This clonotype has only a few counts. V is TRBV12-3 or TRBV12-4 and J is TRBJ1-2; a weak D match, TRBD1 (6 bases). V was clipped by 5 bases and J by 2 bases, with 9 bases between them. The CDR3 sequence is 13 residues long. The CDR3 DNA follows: TGTGCCAGCAGTACAACAGGGAACTATGGCTACACCTTC. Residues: CASSTTGNYGYTF.

CDR3 nucleotides: TGTGCCACCAGCAGCAATAGCTTACTTCTTAACACCGGGGAGCTGTTTTTT. Its translation: CATSSNSLLLNTGELFF. The chain has TRBV15 and TRBJ2-2; the D is unclear. This CDR3 has 17 residues. Germline V gene lookup returns CDR1 LNHNV and CDR2 YYDKDF (reference sequence). Trimming pared 3 bases from V and 2 bases from J, leaving 16 bases between.

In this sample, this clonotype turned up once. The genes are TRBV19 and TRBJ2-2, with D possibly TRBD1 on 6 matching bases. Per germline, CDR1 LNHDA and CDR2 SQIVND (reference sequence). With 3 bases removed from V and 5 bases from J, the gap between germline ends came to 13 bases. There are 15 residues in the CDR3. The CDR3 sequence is CASSMGTQGTGELFF. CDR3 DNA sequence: TGTGCCAGTAGTATGGGGACCCAGGGGACCGGGGAGCTGTTTTTT.

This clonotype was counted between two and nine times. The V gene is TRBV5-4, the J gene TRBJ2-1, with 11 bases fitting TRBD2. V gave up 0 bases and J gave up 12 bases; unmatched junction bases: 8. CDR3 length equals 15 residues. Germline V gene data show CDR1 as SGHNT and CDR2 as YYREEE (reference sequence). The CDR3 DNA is TGTGCCAGCAGCTTGGGTTCGGGACTAGCGGATAGGCAGTTCTTC. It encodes CASSLGSGLADRQFF.

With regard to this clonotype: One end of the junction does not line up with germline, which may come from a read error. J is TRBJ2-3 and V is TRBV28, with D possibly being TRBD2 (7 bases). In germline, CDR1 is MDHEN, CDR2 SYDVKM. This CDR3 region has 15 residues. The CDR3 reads CATSEAGAGTDTQYF. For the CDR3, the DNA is TGTGCCACCAGTGAGGCGGGGGCCGGCACAGATACGCAGTATTTT.

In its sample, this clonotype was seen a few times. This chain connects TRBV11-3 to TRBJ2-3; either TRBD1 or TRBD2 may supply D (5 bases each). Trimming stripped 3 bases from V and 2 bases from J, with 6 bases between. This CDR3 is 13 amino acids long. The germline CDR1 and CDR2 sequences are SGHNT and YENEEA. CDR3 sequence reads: CASSFGATDTQYF. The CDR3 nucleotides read TGTGCCAGCAGCTTCGGGGCCACAGATACGCAGTATTTT.

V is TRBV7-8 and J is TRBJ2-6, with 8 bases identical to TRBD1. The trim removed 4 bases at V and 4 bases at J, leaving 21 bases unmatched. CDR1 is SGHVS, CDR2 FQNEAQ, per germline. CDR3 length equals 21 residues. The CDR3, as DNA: TGTGCCAGCAGCTCTCGCCTGGCCCCCTCGGACAGGGTTGGAGGGGCCAACGTCCTGACTTTC. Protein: CASSSRLAPSDRVGGANVLTF.

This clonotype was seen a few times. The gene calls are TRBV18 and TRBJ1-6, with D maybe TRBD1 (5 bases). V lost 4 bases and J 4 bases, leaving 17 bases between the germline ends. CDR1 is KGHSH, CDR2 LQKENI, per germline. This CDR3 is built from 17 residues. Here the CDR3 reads CASSLDGNQGYNSPLHF. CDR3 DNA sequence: TGTGCCAGCTCACTTGACGGAAATCAGGGATATAATTCACCCCTCCACTTT.

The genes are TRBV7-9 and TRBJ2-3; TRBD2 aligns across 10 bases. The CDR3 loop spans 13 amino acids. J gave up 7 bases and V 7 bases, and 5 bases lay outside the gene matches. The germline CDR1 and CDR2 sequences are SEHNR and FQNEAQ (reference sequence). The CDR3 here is CASTGTSAYTQYF. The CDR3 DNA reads TGTGCCAGCACCGGGACTAGCGCATATACGCAGTATTTT.

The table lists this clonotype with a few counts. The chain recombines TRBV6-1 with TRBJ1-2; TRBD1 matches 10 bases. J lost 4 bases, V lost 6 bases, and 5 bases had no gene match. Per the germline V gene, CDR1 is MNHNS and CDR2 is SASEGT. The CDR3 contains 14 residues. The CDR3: CASRPGTGVYGYTF. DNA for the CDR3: TGTGCCAGCAGGCCAGGGACAGGGGTCTATGGCTACACCTTC.

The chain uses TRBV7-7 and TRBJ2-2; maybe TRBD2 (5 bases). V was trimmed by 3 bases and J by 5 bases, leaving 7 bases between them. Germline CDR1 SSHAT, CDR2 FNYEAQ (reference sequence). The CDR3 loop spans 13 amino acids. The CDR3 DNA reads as TGTGCCAGCAGCTTGGACTCGACCGGGGAGCTGTTTTTT. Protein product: CASSLDSTGELFF. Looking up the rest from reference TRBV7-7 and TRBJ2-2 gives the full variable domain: GAGVSQSPRYKVTKRGQDVTLRCDPISSHATLYWYQQALGQGPEFLTYFNYEAQPDKSGLPSDRFSAERPEGSISTLTIQRTEQRDSAMYRCASSLDSTGELFFGEGSRLTVL.